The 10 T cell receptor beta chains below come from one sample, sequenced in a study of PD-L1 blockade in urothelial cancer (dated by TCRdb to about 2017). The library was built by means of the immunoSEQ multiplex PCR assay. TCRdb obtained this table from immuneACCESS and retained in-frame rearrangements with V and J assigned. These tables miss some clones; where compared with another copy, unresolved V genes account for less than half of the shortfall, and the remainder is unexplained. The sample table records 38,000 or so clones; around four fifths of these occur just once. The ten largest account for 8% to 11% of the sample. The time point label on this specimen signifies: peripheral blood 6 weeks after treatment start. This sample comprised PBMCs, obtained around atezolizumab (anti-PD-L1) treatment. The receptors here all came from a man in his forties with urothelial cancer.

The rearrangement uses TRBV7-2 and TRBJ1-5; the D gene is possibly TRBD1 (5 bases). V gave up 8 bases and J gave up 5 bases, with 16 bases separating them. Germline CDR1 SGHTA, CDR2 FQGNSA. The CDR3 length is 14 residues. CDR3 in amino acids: CASAKSQGDQPQHF. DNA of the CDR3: TGTGCCAGCGCGAAGAGCCAGGGTGATCAGCCCCAGCATTTT.

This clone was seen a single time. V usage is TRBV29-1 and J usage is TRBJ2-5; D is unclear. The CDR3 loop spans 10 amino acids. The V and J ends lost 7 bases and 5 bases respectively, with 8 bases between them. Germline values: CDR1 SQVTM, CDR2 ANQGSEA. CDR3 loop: CSGSVETQYF. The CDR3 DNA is TGCAGCGGGAGCGTGGAGACCCAGTACTTC.

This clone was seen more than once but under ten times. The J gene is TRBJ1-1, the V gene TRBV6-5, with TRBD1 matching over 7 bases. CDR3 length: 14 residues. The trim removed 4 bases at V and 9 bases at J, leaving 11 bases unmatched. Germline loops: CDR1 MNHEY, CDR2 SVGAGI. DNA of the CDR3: TGTGCCAGCAGTTCGGAGGGGGCGGGGAATAAAGCTTTCTTT. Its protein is CASSSEGAGNKAFF.

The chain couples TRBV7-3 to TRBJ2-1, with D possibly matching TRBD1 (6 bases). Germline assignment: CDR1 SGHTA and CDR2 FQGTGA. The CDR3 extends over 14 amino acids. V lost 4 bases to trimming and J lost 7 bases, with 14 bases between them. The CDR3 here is CASSSPQGTNEQFF. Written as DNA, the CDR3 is TGTGCCAGCAGCTCGCCCCAGGGGACAAATGAGCAGTTCTTC.

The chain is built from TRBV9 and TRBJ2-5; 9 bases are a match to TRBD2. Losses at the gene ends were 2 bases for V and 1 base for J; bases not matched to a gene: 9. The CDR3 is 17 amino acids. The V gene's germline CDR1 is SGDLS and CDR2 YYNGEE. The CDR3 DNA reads TGTGCCAGCAGCGTCCTGGGGGGCGGGAGGGCCCAAGAGACCCAGTACTTC. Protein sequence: CASSVLGGGRAQETQYF.

DNA of the CDR3: TGTGCCAGCAGCTTAGCGGGGCCGTCCTACGAGCAGTACTTC. Amino acids: CASSLAGPSYEQYF. This chain connects TRBV7-6 to TRBJ2-7, with D possibly TRBD1 on 5 matching bases. Germline V gene lookup returns CDR1 SGHVS and CDR2 FNYEAQ. Trimming removed 0 bases at V and 1 base at J, with 7 bases between. The CDR3 consists of 14 residues.

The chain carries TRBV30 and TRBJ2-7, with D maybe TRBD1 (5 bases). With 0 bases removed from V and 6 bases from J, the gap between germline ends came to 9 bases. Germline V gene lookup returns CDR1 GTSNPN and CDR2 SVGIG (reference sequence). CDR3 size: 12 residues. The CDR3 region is CAWSVQESEQYF. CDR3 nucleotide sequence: TGTGCCTGGAGTGTACAGGAGAGCGAGCAGTACTTC.

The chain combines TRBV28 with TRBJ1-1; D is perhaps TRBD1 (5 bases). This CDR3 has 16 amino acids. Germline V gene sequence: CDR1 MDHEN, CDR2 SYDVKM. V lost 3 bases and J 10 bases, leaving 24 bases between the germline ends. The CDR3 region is CASSLVLGRTFVGAFF. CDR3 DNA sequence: TGTGCCAGCAGTTTGGTGCTGGGGAGGACATTTGTAGGAGCTTTCTTT.

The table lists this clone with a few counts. The CDR3 coding sequence is TGTGCCAGCAGCGCGGGGATCTCCGAGCAGTACTTC. Protein sequence: CASSAGISEQYF. The chain couples TRBV7-9 to TRBJ2-7, with D possibly matching TRBD2 (6 bases). The CDR3 is made up of 12 amino acids. The germline V gene has CDR1 SEHNR and CDR2 FQNEAQ (reference sequence). V lost 5 bases to trimming and J lost 6 bases, with 11 bases between them.

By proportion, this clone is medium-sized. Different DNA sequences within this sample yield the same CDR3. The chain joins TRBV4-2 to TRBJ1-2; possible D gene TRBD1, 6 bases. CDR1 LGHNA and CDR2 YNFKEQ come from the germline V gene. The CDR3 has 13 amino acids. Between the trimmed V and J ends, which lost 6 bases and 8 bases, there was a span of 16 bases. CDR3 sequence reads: CASSRQGSGGYTF. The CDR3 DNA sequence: TGTGCCAGCAGTCGCCAGGGGTCGGGCGGCTACACCTTC.